This T cell receptor (beta chain) was profiled in a study of memory CD4+ T cells and cytomegalovirus serostatus (dated by TCRdb to about 2019). In terms of the full investigation: A total of about 33 healthy Belgian adults, of whom 9 were CMV seropositive and about 24 were CMV seronegative, were included in the cohort. To replicate a published TCR-based CMV serostatus classifier, the study sequenced CD4+ memory TCRbeta repertoires from a Belgian cohort whose cytomegalovirus serostatus was known. Paper-wide results and their limitations: On the Belgian cohort, the classifier built on the original framework reached a median bootstrapped AUC of about 0.95, with a 95% CI of 0.76-1.00. Among the 160 or so previously reported CMV-associated TCRbeta sequences, 67 showed up in the CD4+ memory repertoires, with each one found in between one and five individuals. The results were interpreted as suggesting that the CMV-associated TCR signature is largely present in the CD4+ memory repertoire. Only CD4+CD45RO+ memory cells were sequenced, in contrast to the original study, in which naive and memory CD4+ and CD8+ populations were covered. For predicting CMV serostatus, the median bootstrapped AUC was 0.95 using the original framework and roughly 0.91 using a US-trained random forest.

Genomic DNA was extracted from sorted cells with the Quick-DNA Microprep Kit. Amplification of TCRbeta DNA was done with the immunoSEQ hsTCRbeta kit, following the protocol from the manufacturer. An Illumina MiSeq instrument was used to sequence the TCRbeta libraries. In the authors' own workflow: Removing out-of-frame sequences left 2 million to 2.5 million distinct TCRbeta sequences, an average of about 70,000 per individual. Each individual was scored using the number of 150 to 200 previously reported CMV-associated TCRbeta sequences that the individual carried and the total number of productive distinct TCRbeta sequences. A beta-binomial model was reimplemented in Python, and scikit-learn random forests with default parameters were trained on data from the US cohort. On the Belgian cohort, classifier performance was reported as the median AUC, along with percentile confidence intervals, across 10,000 bootstrap iterations. This is the immuneACCESS table as TCRdb keeps it, with only in-frame sequences that have V and J called. A part of the clones is gone; compared with another copy, unresolved V genes explain less than half, and the rest is unexplained. V and J calls and clone size are given by that table; D and trimming were obtained from the DNA. The sample table shows about 52,000 clones, and about 86% are seen once. The top ten constitute roughly 2% of the sample.

Details on this clone: This receptor's antigen is unknown. Within one base of it there is no much larger clone, and no base qualities were kept.

A FACSAria II was used to sort memory CD4+ T cells, defined as single viable CD3+CD4+CD8-CD45RO+ cells. To determine CMV serostatus, a Roche Elecsys assay was used that detects serum IgG against CMV pp150, pp28, p38 and p52. After the samples were thawed, total CD4+ T cells were enriched through positive selection using CD4 magnetic microbeads. The samples came from a different study that was designed specifically to examine the CD4+ T cell memory repertoire. Following standard operating procedures, peripheral blood mononuclear cells were isolated and cryopreserved, while serum was kept at -80 degrees C. Staining used CD3-PerCP (BW264/56), CD4-APC (RPA-T4), CD45RO-PE (UCHT1) and CD8-Pacific Orange (3B5) antibodies, with Sytox blue excluding non-viable cells. As encoded in the germline V gene (reference sequence), CDR1 is DFQATT while CDR2 is SNEGSKA. V has 5 bases trimmed and J has 4 bases trimmed; junction bases matching no gene number 0. The CDR3 contains 11 residues, cysteine and phenylalanine counted. The sequence is cut down to CDR3 DNA, 33 bases in frame from base 1.

The sample was memory CD4+ T cells from blood. This TCR derives from an adult in good health and CMV-seropositive. The rearrangement combines TRBV20-1 with TRBJ2-5; 8 bases in the middle match TRBD1. The DNA is as follows: TGCAGTGCTGGACAGGGAGAGACCCAGTACTTC. It translates to CSAGQGETQYF.